This TCR beta chain was found in a study of shared clonotypes between healthy human individuals. In the study overall: Used for every donor were three CD4 naive, three CD4 memory, two CD8 naive and one CD8 memory plate. Overall study findings and caveats: Relative to clonotypes present in all four donors, those not shared had lower generation probabilities. Among the subsets, naive ones generally showed larger estimated richness than memory ones.

The CDR3 is 15 amino acids. Germline values: CDR1 ENHRY, CDR2 SYGVKD. The V gene end was trimmed by 6 bases and the J gene end by 1 base; junction bases not matched to a gene: 8. Turning to this clone: Its antigen is undetermined.

Sequencing was performed with immunoSEQ multiplex PCR; in TCRdb, only in-frame clones are kept and a portion is missing. The repertoire holds roughly 640,000 clones, with 97% as singletons. The receptor was isolated from a woman in her 30s in good health. Input material: naive CD4+ T cells sorted from blood. Subset indicated: CD45RA+ positively selected. V gene TRBV10-3 combines with J gene TRBJ1-1; 7 positions match TRBD1. The CDR3, as DNA: TGTGCCATCAGCAGGACAGGTGACCCGAACACTGAAGCTTTCTTT. Protein sequence: CAISRTGDPNTEAFF.